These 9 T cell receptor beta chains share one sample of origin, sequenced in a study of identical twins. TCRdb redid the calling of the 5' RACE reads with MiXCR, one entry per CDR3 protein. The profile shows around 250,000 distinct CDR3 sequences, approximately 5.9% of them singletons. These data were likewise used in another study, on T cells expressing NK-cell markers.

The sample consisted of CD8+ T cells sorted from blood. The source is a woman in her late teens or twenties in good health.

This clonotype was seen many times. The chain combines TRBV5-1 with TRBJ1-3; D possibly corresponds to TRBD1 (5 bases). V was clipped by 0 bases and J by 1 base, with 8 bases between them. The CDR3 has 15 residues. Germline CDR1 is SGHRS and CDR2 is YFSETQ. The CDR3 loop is CASSLEGESGNTIYF. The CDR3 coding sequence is TGCGCCAGCAGCTTGGAAGGGGAGTCTGGAAACACCATATATTTT.

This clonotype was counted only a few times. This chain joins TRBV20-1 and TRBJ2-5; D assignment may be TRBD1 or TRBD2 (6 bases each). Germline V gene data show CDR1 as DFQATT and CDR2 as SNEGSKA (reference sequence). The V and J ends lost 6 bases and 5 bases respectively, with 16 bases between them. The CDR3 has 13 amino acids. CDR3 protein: CSARMQGRETQYF. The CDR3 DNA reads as TGCAGTGCCAGGATGCAGGGGAGGGAGACCCAGTACTTC.

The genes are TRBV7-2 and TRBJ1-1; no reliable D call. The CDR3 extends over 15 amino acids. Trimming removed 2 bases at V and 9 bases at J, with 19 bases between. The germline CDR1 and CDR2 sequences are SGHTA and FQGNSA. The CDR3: CASSLNRRLPLKAFF. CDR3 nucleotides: TGTGCCAGCAGCTTAAATCGAAGATTACCACTGAAAGCTTTCTTT. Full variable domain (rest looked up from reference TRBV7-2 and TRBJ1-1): GAGVSQSPSNKVTEKGKDVELRCDPISGHTALYWYRQSLGQGLEFLIYFQGNSAPDKSGLPSDRFSAERTGGSVSTLTIQRTQQEDSAVYLCASSLNRRLPLKAFFGQGTRLTVV.

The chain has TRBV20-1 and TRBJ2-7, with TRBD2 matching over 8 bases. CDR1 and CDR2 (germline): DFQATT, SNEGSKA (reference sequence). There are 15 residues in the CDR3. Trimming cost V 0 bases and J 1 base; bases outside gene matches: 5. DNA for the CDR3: TGCAGTGCTAGAGACATAGCGGGAACGTCCTACGAGCAGTACTTC. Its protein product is CSARDIAGTSYEQYF.

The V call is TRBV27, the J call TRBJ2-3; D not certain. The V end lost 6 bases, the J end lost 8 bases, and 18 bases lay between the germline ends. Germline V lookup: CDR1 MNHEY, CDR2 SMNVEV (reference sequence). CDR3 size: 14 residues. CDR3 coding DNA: TGTGCCAGCAGCCTTTTAGGGTCACCAGGTACGCAGTATTTT. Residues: CASSLLGSPGTQYF.

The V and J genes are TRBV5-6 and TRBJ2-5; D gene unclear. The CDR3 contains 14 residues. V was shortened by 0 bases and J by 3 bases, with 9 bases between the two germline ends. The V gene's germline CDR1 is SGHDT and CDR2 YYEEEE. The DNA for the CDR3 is TGTGCCAGCAGCTTGGAGGTCCGGGAAGAGACCCAGTACTTC. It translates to CASSLEVREETQYF.

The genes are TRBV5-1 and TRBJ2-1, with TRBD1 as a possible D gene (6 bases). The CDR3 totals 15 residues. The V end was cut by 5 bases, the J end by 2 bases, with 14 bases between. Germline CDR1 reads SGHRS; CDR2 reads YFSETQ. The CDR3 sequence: CASSWDILAYNEQFF. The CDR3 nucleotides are TGCGCCAGCAGTTGGGACATCTTAGCCTACAATGAGCAGTTCTTC.

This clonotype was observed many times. The CDR3 bases are TGTGCCAGCAGTTTGAGCGGCCCCAATGAGCAGTTCTTC. This sequence encodes CASSLSGPNEQFF. V usage is TRBV12-3 or TRBV12-4 and J usage is TRBJ2-1, with D perhaps TRBD2 (5 bases). CDR3 length: 13 amino acids. V dropped 3 bases and J dropped 6 bases, with 9 bases sitting between them.

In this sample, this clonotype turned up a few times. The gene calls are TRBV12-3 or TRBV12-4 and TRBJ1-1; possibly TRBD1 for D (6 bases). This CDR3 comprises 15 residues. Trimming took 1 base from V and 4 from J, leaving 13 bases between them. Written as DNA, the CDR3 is TGTGCCAGCAGTTTAGTGGATAGGGGGGTCACTGAAGCTTTCTTT. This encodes CASSLVDRGVTEAFF.